Listed below are T cell receptor beta chains from one sample, sequenced in a study of CD8+ T cells in alopecia areata. Profiled with immunoSEQ multiplex PCR; TCRdb holds only in-frame clones, not every one. The sample includes hundreds of thousands of clones, approximately 61% of them seen just once. Specimen: CD4+ T cells sorted from blood, collected at week 0. The receptor source for this set is a human donor with alopecia areata. CDR3s include the opening cysteine and the closing phenylalanine or tryptophan. D genes are given only for firm matches. Size tells how often a clone was seen (once, few, many) or the class of an expanded clone, and some rows leave it out.

V	length	size	J	D	DNA	CDR3
TRBV4-3	14	-	TRBJ2-7	-	TGCGCCAGCAGCCAAGGTGCCGATCGGGGCGAGCAGTACTTC	CASSQGADRGEQYF
TRBV30	14	-	TRBJ2-1	-	TGTGCCTGGAGTTCTGGTGGGGGATACAATGAGCAGTTCTTC	CAWSSGGGYNEQFF
TRBV5-4	16	-	TRBJ1-1	-	TGTGCCAGCAGCTTGGACCCGGGACTAATGAACACTGAAGCTTTCTTT	CASSLDPGLMNTEAFF
TRBV5-4	16	-	TRBJ1-1	-	TGTGCCAGCAGCCCAGTGAGGGACCCCTCGAACACTGAAGCTTTCTTT	CASSPVRDPSNTEAFF
TRBV4-1	13	-	TRBJ2-7	-	TGCGCCAGCAGCCCCTGGGGGACCTACGAGCAGTACTTC	CASSPWGTYEQYF
TRBV30	16	-	TRBJ1-4	TRBD1	TGTGCCTGGAGTAAGTGGAGGGGGCGAGATAATGAAAAACTGTTTTTT	CAWSKWRGRDNEKLFF
TRBV9	15	-	TRBJ2-2	TRBD1	TGTGCCAGCAGCGGGACAGGGGGATTCACCGGGGAGCTGTTTTTT	CASSGTGGFTGELFF
TRBV7-2	15	-	TRBJ2-5	TRBD2	TGTGCCAGCAGCTTTCGGGGACTAGGTCAAGAGACCCAGTACTTC	CASSFRGLGQETQYF
TRBV7-9	16	-	TRBJ2-3	-	TGTGCCAGCAGCCCAACCAAGCCCGACGGCACAGATACGCAGTATTTT	CASSPTKPDGTDTQYF
TRBV30	12	-	TRBJ1-4	-	TGTGCCTGGAGTATCAGTTCTGAAAAACTGTTTTTT	CAWSISSEKLFF
TRBV6-6	13	once	TRBJ2-3	-	TGTGCCACCGCCGGGTGGGGCACAGATACGCAGTATTTT	CATAGWGTDTQYF
TRBV29-1	13	-	TRBJ2-3	TRBD1	TGCAGCTATGACAGGGGAGGCACAGATACGCAGTATTTT	CSYDRGGTDTQYF
TRBV7-3	15	-	TRBJ2-7	TRBD1	TGTGCCAGCAGCCCTGGTCCGGGACAGGCTTACGAGCAGTACTTC	CASSPGPGQAYEQYF
TRBV25-1	15	-	TRBJ1-1	-	TGTGCCAGCAGTGAATATGTGGGGCCACACACTGAAGCTTTCTTT	CASSEYVGPHTEAFF
TRBV4-1	12	-	TRBJ1-2	-	TGCGCCAGCGGGAACAGGGTAGATGGCTACACCTTC	CASGNRVDGYTF
TRBV5-1	15	-	TRBJ2-1	TRBD1	TGCGCCAGCAGCTTGGAAGTGACAGGGAAGAATGAGCAGTTCTTC	CASSLEVTGKNEQFF
TRBV5-1	17	-	TRBJ2-5	TRBD2	TGCGCCAGCAGTCCGTGGGGACTAGCGGGGATCCAAGAGACCCAGTACTTC	CASSPWGLAGIQETQYF
TRBV29-1	11	-	TRBJ1-2	-	TGCAGCGTTGCGGGGGCGGGCGGCTACACCTTC	CSVAGAGGYTF